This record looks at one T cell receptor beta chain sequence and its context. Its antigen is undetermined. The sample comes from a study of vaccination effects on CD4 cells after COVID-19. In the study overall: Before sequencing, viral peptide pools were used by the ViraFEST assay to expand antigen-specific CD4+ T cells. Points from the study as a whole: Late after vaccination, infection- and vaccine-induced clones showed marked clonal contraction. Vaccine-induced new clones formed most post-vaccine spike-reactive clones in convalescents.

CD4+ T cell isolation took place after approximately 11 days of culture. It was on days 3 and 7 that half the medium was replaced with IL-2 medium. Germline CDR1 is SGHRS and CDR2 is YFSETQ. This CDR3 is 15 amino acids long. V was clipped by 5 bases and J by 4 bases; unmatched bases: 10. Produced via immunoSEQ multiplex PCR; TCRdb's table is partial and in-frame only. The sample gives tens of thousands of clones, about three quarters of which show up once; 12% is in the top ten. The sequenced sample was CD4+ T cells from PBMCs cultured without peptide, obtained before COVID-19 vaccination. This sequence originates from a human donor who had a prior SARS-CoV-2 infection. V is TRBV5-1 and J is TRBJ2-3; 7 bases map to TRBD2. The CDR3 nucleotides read TGCGCCAGCAGTTCGTCTGGCGGGAGCGCAGATACGCAGTATTTT. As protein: CASSSSGGSADTQYF.